This is a list of T cell receptor beta chains from one sample in a study of shared clonotypes between healthy human individuals. TCRdb's table, derived via immunoSEQ multiplex PCR, lists solely in-frame clones and lacks some. The data show 600,000 to 700,000 clones, with roughly 72% seen just once and more than 1.5% held by the top ten. The sample taken for sequencing was memory CD4+ T cells sorted from blood. The receptors shown here come from a woman aged 30 to 39 in good health. CDR3s include the opening cysteine and the closing phenylalanine or tryptophan. D genes are given only for firm matches. Clone sizes are given selectively: once, few, many, or a class where the clone is expanded.

V gene	J gene	clone size	D gene	CDR3 protein	CDR3 DNA
TRBV7-8	TRBJ2-5	-	TRBD2	CASSLEVRERETQYF	TGTGCCAGCAGCTTAGAGGTGCGGGAGCGTGAGACCCAGTACTTC
TRBV19	TRBJ1-5	-	TRBD1	CAGGAGGSYSNQPQHF	TGTGCCGGGGGGGCAGGGGGCTCTTATAGCAATCAGCCCCAGCATTTT
TRBV19	TRBJ2-7	-	TRBD2	CASSTLAGVPYEQYF	TGTGCCAGTAGTACACTAGCGGGAGTTCCCTACGAGCAGTACTTC
TRBV15	TRBJ1-1	-	-	CATSRDLTTEAFF	TGTGCCACCAGCAGAGATCTTACCACTGAAGCTTTCTTT
TRBV21-1	TRBJ2-7	few	-	CASSKNYEQYF	TGTGCCAGCAGCAAAAACTACGAGCAGTACTTC
TRBV27	TRBJ2-2	-	-	CASRLGLAMNTGELFF	TGTGCCAGCAGACTCGGGTTAGCGATGAACACCGGGGAGCTGTTTTTT
TRBV6-1	TRBJ2-7	few	TRBD1	CASIPPGTGSYEQYF	TGTGCCAGCATTCCCCCGGGGACAGGGTCCTACGAGCAGTACTTC
TRBV28	TRBJ1-2	-	-	CASSFSRVFGYTF	TGTGCCAGCAGTTTTTCCAGGGTGTTTGGCTACACCTTC
TRBV25-1	TRBJ2-3	few	-	CASSERRGADTQYF	TGTGCCAGCAGTGAAAGGAGGGGAGCAGATACGCAGTATTTT
TRBV14	TRBJ2-7	-	-	CASSQALSFGRGGYEQYF	TGTGCCAGCAGCCAAGCCCTGAGTTTCGGCAGGGGAGGCTACGAGCAGTACTTC
TRBV6-4	TRBJ2-2	many	TRBD1	CASQNHGTGGDTGELFF	TGTGCCAGCCAAAATCACGGGACAGGGGGCGACACCGGGGAGCTGTTTTTT
TRBV6-4	TRBJ2-6	-	TRBD1	CASSQTGGTGANVLTF	TGTGCCAGCAGCCAAACAGGGGGCACTGGGGCCAACGTCCTGACTTTC
TRBV28	TRBJ2-7	few	-	CASAGPSSYEQYF	TGTGCCAGCGCAGGGCCATCTTCCTACGAGCAGTACTTC
TRBV19	TRBJ2-1	-	-	CASSPRRGSLEFF	TGTGCCAGTAGTCCGCGCCGTGGATCTCTGGAGTTCTTC
TRBV10-3	TRBJ2-2	once	TRBD2	CAISGGSRTGELFF	TGTGCCATCAGTGGCGGGAGTCGAACCGGGGAGCTGTTTTTT
TRBV11-2	TRBJ2-5	-	-	CASSLDETQYF	TGTGCCAGCAGCTTAGATGAGACCCAGTACTTC
TRBV4-1	TRBJ2-1	-	-	CASSQEGRKEQFF	TGCGCCAGCAGCCAAGAAGGGAGAAAAGAGCAGTTCTTC
TRBV18	TRBJ2-2	-	TRBD2	CASSPRAGVNTGELFF	TGTGCCAGCTCCCCCCGGGCGGGAGTAAACACCGGGGAGCTGTTTTTT
TRBV9	TRBJ2-7	-	-	CASSASGLSSDEQYF	TGTGCCAGCAGCGCCTCTGGGCTCTCCTCGGACGAGCAGTACTTC
TRBV2	TRBJ2-5	-	TRBD2	CASSAFRPSGAPETQYF	TGTGCCAGCAGTGCTTTTCGACCTAGCGGGGCCCCAGAGACCCAGTACTTC
TRBV4-1	TRBJ1-2	few	TRBD1	CASSQDQRDRLYGYTF	TGCGCCAGCAGCCAAGATCAGAGGGACAGGTTATATGGCTACACCTTC
TRBV10-3	TRBJ2-5	-	-	CAISRRGLGQETQYF	TGTGCCATCAGTCGCAGGGGCCTGGGGCAAGAGACCCAGTACTTC
TRBV7-9	TRBJ2-1	-	-	CAGRSAGPGRSNEQFF	TGTGCCGGCAGATCCGCCGGGCCCGGGCGTAGCAATGAGCAGTTCTTC
TRBV5-4	TRBJ1-2	-	TRBD1	CASSRSRQGQGYTF	TGTGCCAGCAGCCGCTCGCGACAGGGGCAGGGCTACACCTTC
TRBV19	TRBJ2-3	once	TRBD1	CASRRTGGGNADTQYF	TGTGCCAGTAGGCGGACAGGGGGCGGGAACGCAGATACGCAGTATTTT
TRBV11-2	TRBJ2-2	-	-	CASSLTPGSSVSNTGELFF	TGTGCCAGCAGCTTAACCCCCGGTTCGTCAGTCTCGAACACCGGGGAGCTGTTTTTT
TRBV14	TRBJ2-2	many	-	CASSPFSNTGELFF	TGTGCCAGCAGTCCCTTCTCGAACACCGGGGAGCTGTTTTTT
TRBV12-5	TRBJ1-1	-	TRBD1	CASGADRGLGDTEAFF	TGTGCTAGTGGTGCAGACAGGGGGCTAGGGGACACTGAAGCTTTCTTT
TRBV6-5	TRBJ1-3	-	-	CATSVGFLGNTIYF	TGTGCCACCTCAGTGGGATTTCTTGGAAACACCATATATTTT
TRBV28	TRBJ2-2	-	-	CASSLLGSNTGELFF	TGTGCCAGCAGTTTATTGGGCTCGAACACCGGGGAGCTGTTTTTT
TRBV10-3	TRBJ2-7	-	TRBD1	CAISELSGTGFDEQYF	TGTGCCATCAGTGAGTTGTCCGGGACAGGGTTCGACGAGCAGTACTTC
TRBV18	TRBJ1-1	once	-	CASWGLNTEAFF	TGTGCCAGCTGGGGTTTGAACACTGAAGCTTTCTTT
TRBV18	TRBJ2-7	-	-	CASSLDFSSYEQYF	TGTGCCAGCTCCTTAGACTTCTCCTCCTACGAGCAGTACTTC
TRBV5-1	TRBJ2-2	-	-	CASSLAGTTTGELFF	TGCGCCAGCAGCTTGGCCGGGACCACCACCGGGGAGCTGTTTTTT
TRBV7-9	TRBJ1-5	-	-	CASSLTVDQPQHF	TGTGCCAGCAGCTTGACAGTAGATCAGCCCCAGCATTTT
TRBV27	TRBJ2-3	-	-	CASSPGQGGGTDTQYF	TGTGCCAGCAGCCCCGGACAGGGAGGGGGCACAGATACGCAGTATTTT
TRBV6-1	TRBJ1-4	-	-	CASSGQLSNEKLFF	TGTGCCAGCAGTGGACAGCTTAGTAATGAAAAACTGTTTTTT
TRBV5-4	TRBJ2-5	-	-	CASSLDSAVQETQYF	TGTGCCAGCAGCTTGGACTCGGCAGTCCAAGAGACCCAGTACTTC
TRBV11-3	TRBJ2-3	-	-	CASSLGRSTDTQYF	TGTGCCAGCAGCTTGGGACGAAGCACAGATACGCAGTATTTT
TRBV9	TRBJ1-1	few	-	CASSVGGSNTEAFF	TGTGCCAGCAGCGTAGGCGGGTCGAACACTGAAGCTTTCTTT
TRBV7-2	TRBJ2-1	-	-	CASSLGTHSYNEQFF	TGTGCCAGCAGCTTGGGGACCCACTCCTACAATGAGCAGTTCTTC
TRBV5-8	TRBJ2-5	-	-	CASSPVFGETQYF	TGTGCCAGCAGCCCAGTTTTTGGGGAGACCCAGTACTTC
TRBV30	TRBJ2-1	few	-	CAWSGTVRYNEQFF	TGTGCCTGGAGTGGGACAGTAAGGTACAATGAGCAGTTCTTC
TRBV27	TRBJ2-5	-	-	CASSSRGPLHQETQYF	TGTGCCAGCAGTTCTCGGGGCCCACTCCACCAAGAGACCCAGTACTTC
TRBV2	TRBJ2-3	-	-	CASSEQGWGTDTQYF	TGTGCCAGCAGTGAACAGGGCTGGGGCACAGATACGCAGTATTTT
TRBV28	TRBJ1-5	-	TRBD1	CASRRQGPKDQPQHF	TGTGCCAGCAGAAGACAGGGGCCTAAGGATCAGCCCCAGCATTTT
TRBV30	TRBJ2-7	few	TRBD1	CAWTIPGQGYEQYF	TGTGCCTGGACCATACCGGGACAGGGTTACGAGCAGTACTTC
TRBV21-1	TRBJ1-2	-	-	CASSTGSGGWGYTF	TGTGCCAGCAGCACCGGCAGTGGGGGCTGGGGCTACACCTTC
TRBV28	TRBJ1-2	-	-	CASTPRNYGYTF	TGTGCCAGCACCCCAAGAAACTATGGCTACACCTTC
TRBV6-5	TRBJ2-7	-	-	CASSYEAGGEQYF	TGTGCCAGCAGTTACGAGGCCGGTGGCGAGCAGTACTTC
TRBV7-6	TRBJ1-5	once	-	CASSLIGYSNQPQHF	TGTGCCAGCAGCTTAATAGGGTATAGCAATCAGCCCCAGCATTTT
TRBV4-2	TRBJ1-5	-	TRBD1	CASSLGTGLYQPQHF	TGTGCCAGCAGCCTCGGGACAGGTCTTTATCAGCCCCAGCATTTT
TRBV4-2	TRBJ2-3	-	-	CASSQRTDRTDTQYF	TGTGCCAGCAGCCAACGGACGGACCGCACAGATACGCAGTATTTT
TRBV20-1	TRBJ2-7	-	-	CSALGAHEQYF	TGCAGTGCTTTGGGAGCCCACGAGCAGTACTTC
TRBV4-1	TRBJ1-1	few	-	CASSHGRKNTEAFF	TGCGCCAGCAGCCACGGCAGGAAGAACACTGAAGCTTTCTTT
TRBV19	TRBJ1-1	-	-	CASRQQDFYTEAFF	TGTGCCAGCAGACAACAGGATTTTTACACTGAAGCTTTCTTT